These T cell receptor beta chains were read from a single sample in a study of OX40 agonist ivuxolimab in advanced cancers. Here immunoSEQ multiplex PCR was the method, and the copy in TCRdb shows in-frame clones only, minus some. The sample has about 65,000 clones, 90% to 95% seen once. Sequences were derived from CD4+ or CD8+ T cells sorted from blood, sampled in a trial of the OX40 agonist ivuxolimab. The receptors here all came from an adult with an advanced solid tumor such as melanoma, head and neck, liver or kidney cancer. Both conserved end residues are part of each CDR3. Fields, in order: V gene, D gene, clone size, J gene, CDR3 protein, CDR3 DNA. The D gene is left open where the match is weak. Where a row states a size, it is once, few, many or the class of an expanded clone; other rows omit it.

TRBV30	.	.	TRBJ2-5	CAWSVRDSYQETQYF	TGTGCCTGGAGTGTACGAGACAGCTACCAAGAGACCCAGTACTTC
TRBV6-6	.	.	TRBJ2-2	CASSSPTTGELFF	TGTGCCAGCAGCTCCCCTACAACCGGGGAGCTGTTTTTT
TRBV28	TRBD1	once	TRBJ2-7	CASSRRGPYEQYF	TGTGCCAGCAGTCGCAGGGGGCCCTACGAGCAGTACTTC
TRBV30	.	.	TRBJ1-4	CAWGQKNEKLFF	TGTGCCTGGGGGCAGAAGAATGAAAAACTGTTTTTT
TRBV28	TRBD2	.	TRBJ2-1	CASSPTSGAYNEQFF	TGTGCCAGCAGTCCGACTAGCGGGGCTTACAATGAGCAGTTCTTC
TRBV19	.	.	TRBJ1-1	CASSLSKNTEAFF	TGTGCCAGTAGTCTGTCAAAGAACACTGAAGCTTTCTTT
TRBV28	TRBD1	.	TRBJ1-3	CATAGGNLNTIYF	TGTGCCACCGCAGGGGGGAATCTAAACACCATATATTTT
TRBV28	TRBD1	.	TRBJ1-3	CASSPDRVVGNTIYF	TGTGCCAGCAGCCCCGACAGGGTTGTTGGAAACACCATATATTTT
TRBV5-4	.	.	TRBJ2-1	CASSLEPSEYNEQFF	TGTGCCAGCAGCTTGGAACCTTCCGAATACAATGAGCAGTTCTTC
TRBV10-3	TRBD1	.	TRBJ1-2	CAISESGQGVDGYTF	TGTGCCATCAGTGAGTCCGGACAGGGGGTGGATGGCTACACCTTC
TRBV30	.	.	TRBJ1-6	CAWTGTRYNSPLHF	TGTGCCTGGACCGGGACGCGGTATAATTCACCCCTCCACTTT
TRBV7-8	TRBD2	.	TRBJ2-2	CASSLRGGLVEWELFF	TGTGCCAGCAGCTTAAGGGGGGGACTAGTGGAATGGGAGCTGTTTTTT
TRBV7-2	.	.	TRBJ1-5	CASSLVRGQPQHF	TGTGCCAGCAGCTTAGTAAGGGGACAGCCCCAGCATTTT
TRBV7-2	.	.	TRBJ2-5	CASSIITLPKTQYF	TGTGCCAGCAGCATTATCACTCTGCCAAAGACCCAGTACTTC
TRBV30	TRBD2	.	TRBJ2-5	CAWSAGIAGGGETQYF	TGTGCCTGGAGTGCCGGGATAGCGGGAGGCGGGGAGACCCAGTACTTC
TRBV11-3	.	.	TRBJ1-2	CASSLTDGYGYTF	TGTGCCAGCAGCTTGACGGACGGTTATGGCTACACCTTC
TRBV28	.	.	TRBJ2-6	CASSKNSGANVLTF	TGTGCCAGCAGCAAAAACTCTGGGGCCAACGTCCTGACTTTC
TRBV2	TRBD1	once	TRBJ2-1	CASSEMGQEYNEQFF	TGTGCCAGCAGTGAAATGGGACAGGAGTACAATGAGCAGTTCTTC
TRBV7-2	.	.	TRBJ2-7	CASSSPGTPSYEQYF	TGTGCCAGCAGCTCCCCCGGGACACCTTCCTACGAGCAGTACTTC
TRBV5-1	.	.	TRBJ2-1	CASSLGTHEQFF	TGCGCCAGCAGCTTGGGGACCCATGAGCAGTTCTTC
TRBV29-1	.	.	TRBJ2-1	CSARRGTQEDEQFF	TGCAGCGCACGAAGAGGTACCCAAGAGGATGAGCAGTTCTTC
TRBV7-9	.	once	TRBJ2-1	CASSSNTKLVNEQFF	TGTGCCAGCAGCTCAAACACCAAACTAGTAAATGAGCAGTTCTTC
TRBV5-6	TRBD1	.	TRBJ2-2	CASSAGQAGELFF	TGTGCCAGCAGCGCTGGACAGGCCGGGGAGCTGTTTTTT
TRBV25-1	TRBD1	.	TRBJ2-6	CASSSTGDPSGANVLTF	TGTGCCAGCAGCTCGACAGGGGACCCCTCTGGGGCCAACGTCCTGACTTTC
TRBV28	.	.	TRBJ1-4	CASSLGQREKLFF	TGTGCCAGCAGTTTAGGACAGCGTGAAAAACTGTTTTTT
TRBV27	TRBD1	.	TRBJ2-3	CASSLRQGADTQYF	TGTGCCAGCAGTTTACGGCAGGGGGCAGATACGCAGTATTTT
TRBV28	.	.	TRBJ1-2	CASSGWENYGYTF	TGTGCCAGCAGTGGGTGGGAGAACTATGGCTACACCTTC
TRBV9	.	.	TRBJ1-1	CASSVLPGDAGTEAFF	TGTGCCAGCAGCGTACTTCCCGGAGATGCGGGCACTGAAGCTTTCTTT
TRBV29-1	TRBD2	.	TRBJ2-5	CSVEGHGLAGTIQETQYF	TGCAGCGTTGAAGGGCACGGACTAGCGGGGACTATCCAAGAGACCCAGTACTTC
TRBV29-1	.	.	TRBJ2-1	CSVVFLSGNEQFF	TGCAGCGTTGTTTTTCTCTCGGGGAATGAGCAGTTCTTC
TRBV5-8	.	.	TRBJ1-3	CASSLRYSLYSGNTIYF	TGTGCCAGCAGCTTGCGGTACAGCCTATACTCTGGAAACACCATATATTTT
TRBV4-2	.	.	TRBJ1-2	CASSPPAQPYGYTF	TGTGCCAGCAGCCCCCCGGCGCAGCCATATGGCTACACCTTC
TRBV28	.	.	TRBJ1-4	CASSLPDLMGEKLFF	TGTGCCAGCAGTTTACCCGATCTTATGGGAGAAAAACTGTTTTTT
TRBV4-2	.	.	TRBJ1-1	CASSQGAGPNTEAFF	TGTGCCAGCAGCCAAGGGGCAGGCCCGAACACTGAAGCTTTCTTT
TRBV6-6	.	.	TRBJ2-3	CASLGGEDTQYF	TGTGCCAGCCTCGGGGGAGAGGATACGCAGTATTTT
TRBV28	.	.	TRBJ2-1	CASSRRDLPYNEQFF	TGTGCCAGCAGTCGGCGGGACTTACCCTACAATGAGCAGTTCTTC
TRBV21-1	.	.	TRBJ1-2	CASSYRRQGSVCGYTF	TGTGCCAGCAGCTACCGAAGGCAGGGGAGCGTTTGTGGCTACACCTTC
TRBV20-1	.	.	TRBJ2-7	CSAGPLYEQYF	TGCAGTGCCGGGCCACTCTACGAGCAGTACTTC
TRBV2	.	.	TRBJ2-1	CASNKGTYNEQFF	TGTGCCAGCAATAAGGGGACTTACAATGAGCAGTTCTTC
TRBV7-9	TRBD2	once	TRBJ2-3	CASSTGLARGTDTQYF	TGTGCCAGCAGCACCGGACTAGCGAGGGGCACAGATACGCAGTATTTT
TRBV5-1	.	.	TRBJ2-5	CASSPERETQYF	TGCGCCAGCAGCCCAGAGAGGGAGACCCAGTACTTC
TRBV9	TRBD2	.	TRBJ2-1	CASSSSSGSYEQFF	TGTGCCAGCAGCTCCTCTAGCGGGAGCTATGAGCAGTTCTTC
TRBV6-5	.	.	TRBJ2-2	CASWGSNTGELFF	TGTGCCAGCTGGGGGTCGAACACCGGGGAGCTGTTTTTT
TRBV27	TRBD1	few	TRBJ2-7	CASRPTTGSSYEQYF	TGTGCCAGCAGGCCCACGACAGGGTCCTCCTACGAGCAGTACTTC
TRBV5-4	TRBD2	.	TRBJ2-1	CATSYPGLAGRNEQFF	TGTGCCACCTCATATCCGGGACTAGCGGGAAGAAATGAGCAGTTCTTC
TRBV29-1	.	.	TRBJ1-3	CSVGIKTGNTIYF	TGCAGCGTTGGTATAAAGACTGGAAACACCATATATTTT
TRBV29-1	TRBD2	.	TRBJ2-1	CSVLPGLADPNEQFF	TGCAGCGTGCTACCGGGACTAGCGGACCCCAATGAGCAGTTCTTC
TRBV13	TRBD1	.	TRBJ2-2	CASSLGQGETGELFF	TGTGCCAGCAGCTTGGGACAGGGTGAAACCGGGGAGCTGTTTTTT
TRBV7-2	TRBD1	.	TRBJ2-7	CASSLGTGAFYEQYF	TGTGCCAGCAGCTTGGGGACAGGGGCCTTCTACGAGCAGTACTTC
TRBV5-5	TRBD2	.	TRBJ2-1	CASTRGAGGEGEQFF	TGTGCCAGCACCCGCGGAGCGGGAGGAGAGGGTGAGCAGTTCTTC
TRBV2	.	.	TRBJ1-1	CASSELQGAGTEAFF	TGTGCCAGCAGTGAACTACAGGGTGCGGGCACTGAAGCTTTCTTT
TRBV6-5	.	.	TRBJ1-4	CASSYSGETNEKLFF	TGTGCCAGCAGTTACTCGGGGGAGACTAATGAAAAACTGTTTTTT
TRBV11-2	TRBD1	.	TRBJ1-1	CASSLDWGQGRPEAFF	TGTGCCAGCAGCTTAGATTGGGGACAGGGAAGGCCTGAAGCTTTCTTT
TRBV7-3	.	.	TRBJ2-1	CASSLIRGNEQFF	TGTGCCAGCAGCTTAATCCGCGGGAATGAGCAGTTCTTC
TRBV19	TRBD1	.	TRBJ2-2	CASSISPGQGSGELFF	TGTGCCAGTAGTATATCACCGGGACAGGGCTCCGGGGAGCTGTTTTTT
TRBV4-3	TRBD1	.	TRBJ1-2	CASSQEDRVYGYTF	TGCGCCAGCAGCCAGGAGGACAGGGTCTATGGCTACACCTTC
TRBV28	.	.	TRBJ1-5	CASSSGSVEPQHF	TGTGCCAGCAGTTCGGGGAGCGTCGAGCCCCAGCATTTT
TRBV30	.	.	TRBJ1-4	CAWSSSRNEKLFF	TGTGCCTGGAGTTCAAGCCGGAATGAAAAACTGTTTTTT